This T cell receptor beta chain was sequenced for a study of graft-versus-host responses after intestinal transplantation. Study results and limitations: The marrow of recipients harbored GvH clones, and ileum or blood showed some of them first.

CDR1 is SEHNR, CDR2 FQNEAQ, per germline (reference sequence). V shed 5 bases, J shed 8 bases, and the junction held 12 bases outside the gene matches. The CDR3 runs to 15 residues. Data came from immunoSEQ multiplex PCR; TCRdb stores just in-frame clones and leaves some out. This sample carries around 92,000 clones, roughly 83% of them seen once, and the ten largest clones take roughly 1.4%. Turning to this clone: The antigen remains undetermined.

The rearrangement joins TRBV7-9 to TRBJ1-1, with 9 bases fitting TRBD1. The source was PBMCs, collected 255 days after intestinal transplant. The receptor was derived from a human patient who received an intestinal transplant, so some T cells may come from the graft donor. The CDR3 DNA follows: TGTGCCAGCAGCGCTCCGGGACAGGGATATACCGAAGCTTTCTTT. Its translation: CASSAPGQGYTEAFF.